This T cell receptor (beta chain) emerged from a study of patients and donors after allogeneic stem cell transplantation. The CDR3 covers 15 residues. V was cut by 6 bases and J by 0 bases, with 12 bases left in between. In germline, CDR1 is SEHNR, CDR2 FQNEAQ (reference sequence). TCRdb reanalysed the RT-PCR reads using MiXCR and keeps one entry per CDR3 protein. The table includes some 60,000 distinct CDR3 sequences, 10% to 15% detected once. The material sequenced was blood, either unsorted or a sorted T cell fraction (not recorded which). The gene calls are TRBV7-9 and TRBJ1-3, with D uncertain. This receptor was obtained from a human donor who was either an allogeneic HSCT recipient or a stem cell or donor lymphocyte infusion donor (not recorded which). It is not recorded whose cells these are; they may come from a transplant donor. In DNA, the CDR3 is TGTGCCAGCAGGGGCGGCTGGAGCTCTGGAAACACCATATATTTT. It specifies CASRGGWSSGNTIYF.